This is a list of T cell receptor beta chains from one sample in a study of blood T cells in healthy people across ages. TCRdb called the 5' RACE reads again in MiXCR, with one record for every CDR3 protein. The top ten clones hold approximately 2.1% of a sample with roughly 2 million distinct CDR3 sequences, roughly 50% of them seen once. Material for sequencing was blood. Every receptor here comes from a woman in her thirties or forties in good health. CDR3s include the opening cysteine and the closing phenylalanine or tryptophan. The D gene is left open where the match is weak. The size entry is marked missing in some rows and otherwise reads once, few, many or a size class.

NA	TRBJ2-7	TRBV12-3/TRBV12-4	NA	13	CASSWNRAYEQYF	TGTGCCAGCAGTTGGAATAGAGCCTACGAGCAGTACTTC
NA	TRBJ1-1	TRBV6-1	NA	13	CASKVNRNTEAFF	TGTGCCAGCAAAGTTAATAGAAACACTGAAGCTTTCTTT
NA	TRBJ2-7	TRBV11-2	many	13	CASSLEFSYEQYF	TGTGCCAGCAGCTTAGAGTTCTCCTACGAGCAGTACTTC
NA	TRBJ1-1	TRBV19	NA	10	CATGTGRAFF	TGTGCCACGGGAACAGGGCGGGCTTTCTTT
TRBD2	TRBJ2-7	TRBV28	NA	17	CASSSLRLAGGGYEQYF	TGTGCCAGCAGTTCTCTCCGACTAGCGGGGGGCGGGTACGAGCAGTACTTC
NA	TRBJ2-3	TRBV11-1	NA	21	CTSSLPSSGGEAFSRTDTQYF	TGTACCAGCAGCTTACCCTCTAGTGGCGGGGAGGCCTTTTCCCGCACAGATACGCAGTATTTT
NA	TRBJ2-1	TRBV12-3/TRBV12-4	NA	13	CASSFWTNNEQFF	TGTGCCAGCAGTTTCTGGACCAACAATGAGCAGTTCTTC
TRBD1	TRBJ1-2	TRBV7-2	NA	15	CASSLPGTGAILYTF	TGTGCCAGCAGCTTACCGGGGACAGGGGCCATCCTCTACACCTTC
NA	TRBJ1-6	TRBV28	few	15	CASLRGAGIISPLHF	TGTGCCAGTCTTAGGGGGGCCGGGATAATATCACCCCTCCACTTT
TRBD1	TRBJ2-1	TRBV9	NA	15	CASSVEGTGVNEQFF	TGTGCCAGCAGCGTAGAAGGGACAGGGGTGAATGAGCAGTTCTTC